This T cell receptor beta chain derives from a study of neoadjuvant anti-PD-1 for oral cavity cancer. The time point denotes: after neoadjuvant nivolumab, at surgical resection. The data were produced by immunoSEQ multiplex PCR, yet TCRdb's version contains in-frame clones alone and is incomplete. The data contain more than 9,500 clones, 71% of them singletons. Trimming cost V 0 bases and J 10 bases, with 18 bases left between them. This CDR3 is built from 15 residues. CDR1 is MGHRA, CDR2 YSYEKL, per germline. The receptor comes from a person aged 35 to 85 with oral cavity squamous cell carcinoma. The specimen was PBMCs, collected after nivolumab (anti-PD-1) treatment. The chain carries TRBV4-1 and TRBJ1-2; possible D gene TRBD1, 6 bases. CDR3: CASSQEGGNFLDYTF. CDR3 sequence (DNA): TGCGCCAGCAGCCAAGAAGGGGGAAATTTTCTCGACTACACCTTC.